This section outlines one T cell receptor (beta chain) sequence together with its context. This specimen belongs to a study of cytomegalovirus exposure and HLA in healthy donors. While the first cohort had fewer than 850 subjects, the donors belonged to the separate validation cohort of over a hundred subjects. The CDR3 covers 13 residues. From germline, CDR1 is MNHEY and CDR2 SVGAGI. Trimming took off 6 bases at V and 8 bases at J, with 16 bases between the two ends. TCRdb's copy holds only in-frame clones and misses some; the assay was immunoSEQ multiplex PCR. This sample has approximately 81,000 clones, with about 92% found just once.

The sample comprised PBMCs. This TCR was sampled from a man between 18 and 29 years old in good health and CMV-seronegative. V usage is TRBV6-5 and J usage is TRBJ1-2, with D uncertain. The CDR3 loop is CASSPGSLGGYTF. DNA of the CDR3: TGTGCCAGCAGCCCCGGGAGCTTGGGAGGCTACACCTTC.